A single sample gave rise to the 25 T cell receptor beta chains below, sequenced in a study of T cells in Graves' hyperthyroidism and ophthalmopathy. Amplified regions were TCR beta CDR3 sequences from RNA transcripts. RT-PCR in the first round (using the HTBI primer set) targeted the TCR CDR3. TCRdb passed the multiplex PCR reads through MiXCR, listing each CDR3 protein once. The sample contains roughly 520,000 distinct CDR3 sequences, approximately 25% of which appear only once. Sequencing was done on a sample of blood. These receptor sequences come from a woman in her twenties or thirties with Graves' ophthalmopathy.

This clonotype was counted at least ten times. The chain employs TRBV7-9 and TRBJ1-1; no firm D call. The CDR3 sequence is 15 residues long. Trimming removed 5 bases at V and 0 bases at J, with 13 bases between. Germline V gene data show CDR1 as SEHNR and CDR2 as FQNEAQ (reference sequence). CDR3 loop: CASSVIGVVNTEAFF. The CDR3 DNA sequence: TGTGCCAGCAGCGTAATTGGGGTGGTGAACACTGAAGCTTTCTTT.

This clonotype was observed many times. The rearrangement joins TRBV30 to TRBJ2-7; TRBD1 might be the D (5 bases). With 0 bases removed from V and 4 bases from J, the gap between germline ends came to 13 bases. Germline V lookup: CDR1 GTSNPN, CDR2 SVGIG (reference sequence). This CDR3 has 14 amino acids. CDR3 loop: CAWSVGQGYYEQYF. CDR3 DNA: TGTGCCTGGAGTGTAGGGCAGGGATATTACGAGCAGTACTTC.

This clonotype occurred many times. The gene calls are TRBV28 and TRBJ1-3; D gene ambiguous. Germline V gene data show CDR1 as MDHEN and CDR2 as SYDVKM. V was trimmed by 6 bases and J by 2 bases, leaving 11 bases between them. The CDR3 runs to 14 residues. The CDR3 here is CASSHGGAGNTIYF. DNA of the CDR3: TGTGCCAGCAGCCACGGAGGCGCTGGAAACACCATATATTTT.

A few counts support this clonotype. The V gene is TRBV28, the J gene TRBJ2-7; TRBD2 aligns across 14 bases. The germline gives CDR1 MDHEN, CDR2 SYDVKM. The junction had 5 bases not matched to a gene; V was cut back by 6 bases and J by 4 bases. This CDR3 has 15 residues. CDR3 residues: CASREGTSGSYEQYF. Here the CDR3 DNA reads TGTGCCAGCAGAGAAGGGACTAGCGGGAGTTACGAGCAGTACTTC.

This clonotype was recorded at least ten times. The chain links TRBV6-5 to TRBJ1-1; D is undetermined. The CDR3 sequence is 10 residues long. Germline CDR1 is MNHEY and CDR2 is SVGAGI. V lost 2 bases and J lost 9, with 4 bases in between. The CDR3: CASSYQQAFF. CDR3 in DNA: TGTGCCAGCAGTTACCAGCAAGCTTTCTTT.

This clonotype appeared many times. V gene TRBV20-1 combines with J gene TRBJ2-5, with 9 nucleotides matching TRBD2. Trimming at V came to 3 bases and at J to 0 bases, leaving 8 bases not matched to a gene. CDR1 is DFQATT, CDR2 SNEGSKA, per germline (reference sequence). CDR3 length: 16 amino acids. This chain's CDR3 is CSASSGRAIYQETQYF. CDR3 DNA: TGCAGTGCTAGTAGCGGGAGAGCCATATACCAAGAGACCCAGTACTTC.

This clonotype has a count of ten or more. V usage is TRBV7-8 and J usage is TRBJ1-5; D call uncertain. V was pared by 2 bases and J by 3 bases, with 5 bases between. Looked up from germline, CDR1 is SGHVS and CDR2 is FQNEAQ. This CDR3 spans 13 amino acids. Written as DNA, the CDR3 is TGTGCCAGCAGCTTAAAATTCAATCAGCCCCAGCATTTT. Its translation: CASSLKFNQPQHF.

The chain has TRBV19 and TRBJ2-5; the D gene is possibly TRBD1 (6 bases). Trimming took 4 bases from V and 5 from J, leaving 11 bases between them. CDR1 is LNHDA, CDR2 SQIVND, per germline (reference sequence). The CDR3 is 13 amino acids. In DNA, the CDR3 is TGTGCCAGTAGTACAGGGGCCTGGGAGACCCAGTACTTC. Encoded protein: CASSTGAWETQYF.

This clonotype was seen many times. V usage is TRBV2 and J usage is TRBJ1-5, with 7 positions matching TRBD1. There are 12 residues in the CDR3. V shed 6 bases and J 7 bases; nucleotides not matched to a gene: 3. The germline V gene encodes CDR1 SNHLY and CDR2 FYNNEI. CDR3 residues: CASRGGGQPQHF. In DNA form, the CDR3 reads TGTGCCAGCAGGGGAGGGGGCCAGCCCCAGCATTTT.

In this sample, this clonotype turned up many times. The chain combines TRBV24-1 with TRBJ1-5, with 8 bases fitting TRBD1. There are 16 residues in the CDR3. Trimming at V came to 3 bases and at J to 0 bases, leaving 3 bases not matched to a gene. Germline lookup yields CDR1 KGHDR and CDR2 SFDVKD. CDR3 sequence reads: CATSDPTGDSNQPQHF. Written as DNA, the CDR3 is TGTGCCACCAGTGATCCGACAGGGGATAGCAATCAGCCCCAGCATTTT.

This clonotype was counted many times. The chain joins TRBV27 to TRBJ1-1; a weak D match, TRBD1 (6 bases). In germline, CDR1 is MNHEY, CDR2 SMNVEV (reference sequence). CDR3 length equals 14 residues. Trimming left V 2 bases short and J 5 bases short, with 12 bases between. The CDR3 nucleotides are TGTGCCAGCAGTTTAGGGAGGGGGGGGACTGAAGCTTTCTTT. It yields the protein CASSLGRGGTEAFF.

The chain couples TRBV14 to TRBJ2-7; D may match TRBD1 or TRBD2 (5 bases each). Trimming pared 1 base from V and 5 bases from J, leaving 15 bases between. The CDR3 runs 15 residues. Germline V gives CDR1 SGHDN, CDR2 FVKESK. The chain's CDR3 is CASSQATEGFHEQYF. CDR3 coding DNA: TGTGCCAGCAGCCAAGCTACCGAGGGGTTCCACGAGCAGTACTTC.

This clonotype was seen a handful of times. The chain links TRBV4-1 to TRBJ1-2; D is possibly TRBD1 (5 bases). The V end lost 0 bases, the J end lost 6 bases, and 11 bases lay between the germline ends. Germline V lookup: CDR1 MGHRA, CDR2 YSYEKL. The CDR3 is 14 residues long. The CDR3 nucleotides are TGCGCCAGCAGCCAAGACCGCCAGGGACATGGCTACACCTTC. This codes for CASSQDRQGHGYTF.

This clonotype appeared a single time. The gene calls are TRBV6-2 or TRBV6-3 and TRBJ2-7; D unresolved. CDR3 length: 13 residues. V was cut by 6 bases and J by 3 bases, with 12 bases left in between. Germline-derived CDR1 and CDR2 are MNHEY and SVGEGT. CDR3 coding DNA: TGTGCCAGCAGGGCGGATTCTAGCTACGAGCAGTACTTC. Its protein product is CASRADSSYEQYF.

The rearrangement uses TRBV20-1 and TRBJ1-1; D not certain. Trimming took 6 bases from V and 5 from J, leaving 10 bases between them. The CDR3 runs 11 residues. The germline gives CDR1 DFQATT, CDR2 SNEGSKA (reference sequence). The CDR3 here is CSAAGRTEAFF. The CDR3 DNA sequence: TGCAGTGCCGCCGGTAGAACTGAAGCTTTCTTT.

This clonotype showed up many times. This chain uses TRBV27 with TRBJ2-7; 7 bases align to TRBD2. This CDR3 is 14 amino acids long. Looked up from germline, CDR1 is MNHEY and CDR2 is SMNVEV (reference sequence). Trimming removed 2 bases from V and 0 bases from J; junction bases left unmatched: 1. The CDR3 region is CASSLRGVSYEQYF. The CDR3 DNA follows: TGTGCCAGCAGTTTACGGGGGGTCTCCTACGAGCAGTACTTC.

CDR3 nucleotide sequence: TGTGCCAGCAGCTTAAGGACAGAACGGGAGACCCAGTACTTC. Translation: CASSLRTERETQYF. The J gene is TRBJ2-5, the V gene TRBV11-1; D is perhaps TRBD1 (6 bases). Germline V lookup: CDR1 SGHAT, CDR2 FQDESV (reference sequence). CDR3 size: 14 residues. With 2 bases removed from V and 5 bases from J, the gap between germline ends came to 12 bases.

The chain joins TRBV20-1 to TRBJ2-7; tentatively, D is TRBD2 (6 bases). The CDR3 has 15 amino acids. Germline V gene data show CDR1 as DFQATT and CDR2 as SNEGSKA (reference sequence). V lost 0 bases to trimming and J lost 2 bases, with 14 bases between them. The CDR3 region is CSARDLASAPYEQYF. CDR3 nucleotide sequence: TGCAGTGCTAGAGATCTCGCTAGCGCTCCCTACGAGCAGTACTTC.

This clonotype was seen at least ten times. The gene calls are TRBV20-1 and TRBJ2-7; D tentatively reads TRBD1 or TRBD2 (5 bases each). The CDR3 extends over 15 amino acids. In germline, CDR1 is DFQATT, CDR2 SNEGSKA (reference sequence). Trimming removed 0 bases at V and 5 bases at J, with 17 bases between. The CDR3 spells CSARDFGTTGNEQYF. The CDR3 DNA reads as TGCAGTGCTAGAGATTTTGGGACCACCGGCAACGAGCAGTACTTC.

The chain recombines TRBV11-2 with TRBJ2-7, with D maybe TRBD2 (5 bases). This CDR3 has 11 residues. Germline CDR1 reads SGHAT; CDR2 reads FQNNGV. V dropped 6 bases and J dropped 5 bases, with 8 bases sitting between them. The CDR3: CASRAGNEQYF. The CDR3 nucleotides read TGTGCCAGCAGAGCCGGGAACGAGCAGTACTTC.

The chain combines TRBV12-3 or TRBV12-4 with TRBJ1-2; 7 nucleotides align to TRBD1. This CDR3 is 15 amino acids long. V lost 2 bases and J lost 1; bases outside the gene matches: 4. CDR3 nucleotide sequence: TGTGCCAGCAGTTTACTGCACAGGGGTAACTATGGCTACACCTTC. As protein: CASSLLHRGNYGYTF.

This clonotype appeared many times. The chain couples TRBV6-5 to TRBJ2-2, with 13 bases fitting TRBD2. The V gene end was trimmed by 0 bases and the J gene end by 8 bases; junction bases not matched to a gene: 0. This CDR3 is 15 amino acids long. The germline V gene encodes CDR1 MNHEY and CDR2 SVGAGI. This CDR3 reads CASSYSGLAGGELFF. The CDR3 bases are TGTGCCAGCAGTTACTCGGGACTAGCGGGGGGGGAGCTGTTTTTT.

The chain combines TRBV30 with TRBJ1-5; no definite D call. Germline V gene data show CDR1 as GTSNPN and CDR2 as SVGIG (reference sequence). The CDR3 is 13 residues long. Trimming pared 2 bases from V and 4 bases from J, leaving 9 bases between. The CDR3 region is CAWSRQVNQPQHF. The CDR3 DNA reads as TGTGCCTGGAGTAGGCAGGTGAATCAGCCCCAGCATTTT.

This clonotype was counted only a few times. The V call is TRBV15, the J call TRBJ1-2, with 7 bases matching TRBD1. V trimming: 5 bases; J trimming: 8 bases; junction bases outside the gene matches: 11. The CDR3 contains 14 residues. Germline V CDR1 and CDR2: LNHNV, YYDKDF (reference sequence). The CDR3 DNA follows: TGTGCCACCAGCCCTATATTGACAGGGAGCGGCTACACCTTC. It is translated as CATSPILTGSGYTF.

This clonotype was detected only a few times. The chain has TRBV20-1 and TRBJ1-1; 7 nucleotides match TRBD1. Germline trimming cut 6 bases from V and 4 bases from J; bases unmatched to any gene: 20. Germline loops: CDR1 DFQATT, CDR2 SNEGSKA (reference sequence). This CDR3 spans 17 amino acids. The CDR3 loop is CSASRPGGNFPFTEAFF. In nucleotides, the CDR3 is TGCAGTGCCTCGAGGCCAGGGGGTAACTTCCCCTTCACTGAAGCTTTCTTT.